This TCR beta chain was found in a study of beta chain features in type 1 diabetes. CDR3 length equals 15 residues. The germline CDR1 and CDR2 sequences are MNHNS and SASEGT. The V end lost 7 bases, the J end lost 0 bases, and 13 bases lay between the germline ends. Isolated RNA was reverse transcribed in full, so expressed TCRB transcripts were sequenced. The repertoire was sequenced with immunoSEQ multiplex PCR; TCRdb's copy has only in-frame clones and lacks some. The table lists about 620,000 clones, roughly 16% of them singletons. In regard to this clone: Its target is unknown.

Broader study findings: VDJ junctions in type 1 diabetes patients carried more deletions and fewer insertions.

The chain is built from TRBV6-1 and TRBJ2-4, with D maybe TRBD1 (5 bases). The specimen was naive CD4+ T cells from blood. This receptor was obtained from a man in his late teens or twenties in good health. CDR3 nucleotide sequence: TGTGCCAGCAATCCGACAGAACTAGCCAAAAACATTCAGTACTTC. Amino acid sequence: CASNPTELAKNIQYF.